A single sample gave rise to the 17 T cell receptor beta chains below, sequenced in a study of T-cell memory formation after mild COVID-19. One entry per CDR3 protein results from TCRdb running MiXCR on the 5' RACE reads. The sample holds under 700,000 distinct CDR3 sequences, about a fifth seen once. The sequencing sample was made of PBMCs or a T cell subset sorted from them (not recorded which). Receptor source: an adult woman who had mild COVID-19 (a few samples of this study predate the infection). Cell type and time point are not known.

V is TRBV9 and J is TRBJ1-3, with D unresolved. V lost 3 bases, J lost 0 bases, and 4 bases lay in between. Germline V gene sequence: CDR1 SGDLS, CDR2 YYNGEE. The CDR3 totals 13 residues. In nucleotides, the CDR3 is TGTGCCAGCAGCGAAAGCTCTGGAAACACCATATATTTT. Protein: CASSESSGNTIYF.

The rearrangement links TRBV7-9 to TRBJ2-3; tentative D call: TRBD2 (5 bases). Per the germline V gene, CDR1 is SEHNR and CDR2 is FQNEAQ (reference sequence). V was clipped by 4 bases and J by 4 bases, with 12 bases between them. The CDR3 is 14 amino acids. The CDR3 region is CASSYGLSPDTQYF. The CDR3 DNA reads TGTGCCAGCAGCTATGGACTCAGCCCAGATACGCAGTATTTT.

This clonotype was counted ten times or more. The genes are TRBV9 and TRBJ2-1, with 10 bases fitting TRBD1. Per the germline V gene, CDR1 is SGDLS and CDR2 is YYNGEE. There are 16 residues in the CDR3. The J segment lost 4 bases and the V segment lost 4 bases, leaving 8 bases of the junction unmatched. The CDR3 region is CASSFTTGGAYNEQFF. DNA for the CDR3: TGTGCCAGCAGCTTTACGACAGGGGGCGCTTACAATGAGCAGTTCTTC. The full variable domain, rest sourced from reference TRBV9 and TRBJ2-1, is DSGVTQTPKHLITATGQRVTLRCSPRSGDLSVYWYQQSLDQGLQFLIQYYNGEERAKGNILERFSAQQFPDLHSELNLSSLELGDSALYFCASSFTTGGAYNEQFFGPGTRLTVL.

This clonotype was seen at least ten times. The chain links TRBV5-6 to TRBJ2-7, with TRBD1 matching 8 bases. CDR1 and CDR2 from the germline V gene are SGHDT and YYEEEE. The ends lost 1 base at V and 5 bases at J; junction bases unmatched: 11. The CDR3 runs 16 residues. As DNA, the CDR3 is TGTGCCAGCAGCTTGTACGCGGGACAGGTTTATAACGAGCAGTACTTC. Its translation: CASSLYAGQVYNEQYF.

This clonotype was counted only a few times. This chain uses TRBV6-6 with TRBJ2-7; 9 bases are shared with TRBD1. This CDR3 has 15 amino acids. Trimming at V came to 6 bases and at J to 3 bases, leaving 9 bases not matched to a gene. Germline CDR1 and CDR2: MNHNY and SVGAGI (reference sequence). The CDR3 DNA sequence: TGTGCCAGCAGAAGGGACAGGGAAAATGGCTACGAGCAGTACTTC. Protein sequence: CASRRDRENGYEQYF.

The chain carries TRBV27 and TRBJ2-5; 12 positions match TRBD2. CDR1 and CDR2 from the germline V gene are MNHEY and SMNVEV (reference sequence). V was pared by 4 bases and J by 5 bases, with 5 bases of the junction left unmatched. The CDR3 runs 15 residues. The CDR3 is CASSSSGRASETQYF. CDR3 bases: TGTGCCAGCAGTTCTAGCGGGAGGGCCAGTGAGACCCAGTACTTC.

The CDR3 is CSATRGLRNTEAFF. DNA of the CDR3: TGCAGTGCTACCCGGGGGCTTCGAAACACTGAAGCTTTCTTT. V is TRBV20-1 and J is TRBJ1-1, with D tentatively TRBD1 (6 bases). There are 14 residues in the CDR3. V lost 4 bases, J lost 2 bases, and 14 bases lay in between. The germline V gene has CDR1 DFQATT and CDR2 SNEGSKA (reference sequence).

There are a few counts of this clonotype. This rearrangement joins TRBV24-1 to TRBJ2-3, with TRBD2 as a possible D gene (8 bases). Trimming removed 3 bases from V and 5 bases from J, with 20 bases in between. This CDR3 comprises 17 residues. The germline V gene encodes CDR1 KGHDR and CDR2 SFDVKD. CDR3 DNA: TGTGCCACCAGTGATCATGACAGGGCGGGAGGTTTAGATACGCAGTATTTT. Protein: CATSDHDRAGGLDTQYF.

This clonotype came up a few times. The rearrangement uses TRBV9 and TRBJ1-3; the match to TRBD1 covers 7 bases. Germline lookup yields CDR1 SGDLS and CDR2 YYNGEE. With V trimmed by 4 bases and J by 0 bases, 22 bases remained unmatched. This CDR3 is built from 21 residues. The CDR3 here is CASSLHEISRDSRISGNTIYF. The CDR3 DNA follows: TGTGCCAGCAGCCTCCATGAAATATCAAGGGACAGCCGAATCTCTGGAAACACCATATATTTT.

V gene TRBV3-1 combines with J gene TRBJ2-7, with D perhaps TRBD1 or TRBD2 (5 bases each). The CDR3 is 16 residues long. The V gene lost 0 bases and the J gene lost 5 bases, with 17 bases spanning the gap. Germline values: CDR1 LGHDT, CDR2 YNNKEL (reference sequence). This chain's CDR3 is CASSQDLGTVWDEQYF. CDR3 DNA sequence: TGTGCCAGCAGCCAAGATCTCGGGACGGTGTGGGACGAGCAGTACTTC.

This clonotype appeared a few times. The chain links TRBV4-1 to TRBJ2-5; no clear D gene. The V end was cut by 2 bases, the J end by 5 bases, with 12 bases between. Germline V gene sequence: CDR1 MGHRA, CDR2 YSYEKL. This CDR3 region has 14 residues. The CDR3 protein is CASSQLQRPETQYF. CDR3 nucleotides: TGCGCCAGCAGCCAACTACAGAGACCCGAGACCCAGTACTTC.

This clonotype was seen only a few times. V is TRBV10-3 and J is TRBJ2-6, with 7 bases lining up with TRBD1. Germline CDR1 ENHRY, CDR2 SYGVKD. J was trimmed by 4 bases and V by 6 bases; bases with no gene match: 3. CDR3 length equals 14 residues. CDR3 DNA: TGTGCCATCAGGGGACAGCTCGGGGCCAACGTCCTGACTTTC. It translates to CAIRGQLGANVLTF.

CDR3 bases: TGTGCCAGCAGCTTAGCTACCAGGACAGGGGGTCCCGAGCAGTACTTC. Its protein product is CASSLATRTGGPEQYF. This chain joins TRBV7-8 and TRBJ2-7, with 10 bases aligning to TRBD1. The CDR3 consists of 16 residues. J was trimmed by 6 bases and V by 0 bases; bases with no gene match: 8. Germline CDR1 is SGHVS and CDR2 is FQNEAQ.

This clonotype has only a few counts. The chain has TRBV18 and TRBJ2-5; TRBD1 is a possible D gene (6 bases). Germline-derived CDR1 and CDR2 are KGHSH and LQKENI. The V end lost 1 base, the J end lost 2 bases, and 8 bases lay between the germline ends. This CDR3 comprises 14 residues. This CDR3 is CASSPQTGQETQYF. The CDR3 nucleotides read TGTGCCAGCTCACCACAGACAGGACAAGAGACCCAGTACTTC.

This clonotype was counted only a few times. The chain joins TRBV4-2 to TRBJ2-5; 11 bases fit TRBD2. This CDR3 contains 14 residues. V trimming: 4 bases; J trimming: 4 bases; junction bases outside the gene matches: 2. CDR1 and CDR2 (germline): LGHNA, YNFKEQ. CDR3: CASSRGLAVETQYF. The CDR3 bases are TGTGCCAGCAGCCGGGGACTAGCGGTAGAGACCCAGTACTTC.

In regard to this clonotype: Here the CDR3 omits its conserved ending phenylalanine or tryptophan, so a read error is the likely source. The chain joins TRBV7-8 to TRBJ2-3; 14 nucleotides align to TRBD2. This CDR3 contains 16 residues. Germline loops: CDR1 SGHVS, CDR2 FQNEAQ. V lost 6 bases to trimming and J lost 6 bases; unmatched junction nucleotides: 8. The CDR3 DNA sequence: TGTGCCAGCAGTACCGGACTAGCGGGAGGTCCGGATACGCAGTATTCT. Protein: CASSTGLAGGPDTQYS.

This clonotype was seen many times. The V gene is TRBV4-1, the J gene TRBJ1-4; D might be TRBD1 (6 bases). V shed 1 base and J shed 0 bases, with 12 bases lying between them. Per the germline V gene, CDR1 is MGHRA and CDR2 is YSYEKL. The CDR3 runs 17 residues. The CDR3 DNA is TGCGCCAGCAGCCAAGCCCCACACAGGGCAACTAATGAAAAACTGTTTTTT. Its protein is CASSQAPHRATNEKLFF.